This passage covers 7 T cell receptor beta chains from one sample sequenced in a study of shared T cell receptors in the human thymus. Repertoires were generated with immunoSEQ multiplex PCR, while TCRdb's copy carries only in-frame clones and drops some. The data show just under 550,000 clones, with approximately 80% seen just once and less than 0.015% held by the top ten. This same sample was also taken into another study, of human thymus T cells.

The sequenced sample was thymocytes. The receptors derive from a boy less than two years old with a congenital heart defect.

V and J are TRBV5-4 and TRBJ2-5; D is unclear. The CDR3 is made up of 13 amino acids. V gave up 4 bases and J gave up 4 bases, with 11 bases separating them. CDR1 is SGHNT, CDR2 YYREEE, per germline (reference sequence). The CDR3 sequence is CASSGQERETQYF. The CDR3 DNA sequence: TGTGCCAGCAGCGGGCAAGAAAGAGAGACCCAGTACTTC.

V gene TRBV2 combines with J gene TRBJ2-2; 7 positions match TRBD1. The germline V gene encodes CDR1 SNHLY and CDR2 FYNNEI. The ends lost 4 bases at V and 5 bases at J; junction bases unmatched: 4. CDR3 length equals 14 residues. The CDR3 nucleotides are TGTGCCAGCAGTGGCCAGGGGGAGACCGGGGAGCTGTTTTTT. It specifies CASSGQGETGELFF. The full variable domain, completed using reference TRBV2 and TRBJ2-2, is EPEVTQTPSHQVTQMGQEVILRCVPISNHLYFYWYRQILGQKVEFLVSFYNNEISEKSEIFDDQFSVERPDGSNFTLKIRSTKLEDSAMYFCASSGQGETGELFFGEGSRLTVL.

This chain uses TRBV5-1 with TRBJ2-1; 7 bases map to TRBD2. After removal of 1 base from V and 7 bases from J, the junction contained 2 bases not matched to a gene. This CDR3 has 13 residues. CDR1 is SGHRS and CDR2 is YFSETQ in the germline V gene. The CDR3 bases are TGCGCCAGCAGCTTGCTAGCGGCAAATGAGCAGTTCTTC. This sequence encodes CASSLLAANEQFF. Full variable domain (rest looked up from reference TRBV5-1 and TRBJ2-1): KAGVTQTPRYLIKTRGQQVTLSCSPISGHRSVSWYQQTPGQGLQFLFEYFSETQRNKGNFPGRFSGRQFSNSRSEMNVSTLELGDSALYLCASSLLAANEQFFGPGTRLTVL.

This chain links TRBV6-6 with TRBJ2-1; D is uncertain. Trimming shortened V by 6 bases and J by 0 bases, and 15 bases separated the two germline ends. Per germline, CDR1 MNHNY and CDR2 SVGAGI (reference sequence). The CDR3 runs 16 residues. The CDR3 nucleotides are TGTGCCAGCAGCCCCTCTCGGTCCGCCTCCTACAATGAGCAGTTCTTC. Protein: CASSPSRSASYNEQFF.

The chain has TRBV2 and TRBJ1-5; 9 nucleotides align to TRBD1. The CDR3 is 15 residues long. Germline lookup yields CDR1 SNHLY and CDR2 FYNNEI. The V and J ends lost 6 bases and 3 bases, in that order; junction bases with no gene match: 6. CDR3: CASSRRQGVNQPQHF. The CDR3 coding sequence is TGTGCCAGCAGCCGAAGACAGGGGGTCAATCAGCCCCAGCATTTT.

This clone was recorded a few times. J is TRBJ2-5 and V is TRBV6-5; 8 nucleotides align to TRBD1. CDR3 length: 16 amino acids. Germline V gene lookup returns CDR1 MNHEY and CDR2 SVGAGI. J lost 4 bases, V lost 4 bases, and 11 bases had no gene match. The CDR3 here is CASSFRATGTGETQYF. The CDR3 nucleotides read TGTGCCAGCAGTTTTAGGGCTACCGGGACAGGAGAGACCCAGTACTTC.

The J gene is TRBJ1-4, the V gene TRBV30, with a possible D match to TRBD1 (6 bases). The CDR3 extends over 12 amino acids. The germline CDR1 and CDR2 sequences are GTSNPN and SVGIG (reference sequence). Trimming pared 4 bases from V and 4 bases from J, leaving 7 bases between. CDR3 sequence reads: CAWNRVNEKLFF. CDR3 DNA sequence: TGTGCCTGGAACAGGGTTAATGAAAAACTGTTTTTT.